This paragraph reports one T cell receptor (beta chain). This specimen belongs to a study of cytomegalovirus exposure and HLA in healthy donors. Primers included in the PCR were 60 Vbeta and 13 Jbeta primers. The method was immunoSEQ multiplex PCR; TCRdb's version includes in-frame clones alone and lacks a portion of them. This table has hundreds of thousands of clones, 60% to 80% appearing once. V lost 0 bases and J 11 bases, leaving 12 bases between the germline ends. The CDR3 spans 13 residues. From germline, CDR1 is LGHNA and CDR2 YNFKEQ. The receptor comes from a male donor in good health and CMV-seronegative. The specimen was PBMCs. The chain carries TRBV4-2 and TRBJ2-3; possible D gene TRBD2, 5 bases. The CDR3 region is CASSQEMDSGQYF. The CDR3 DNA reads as TGTGCCAGCAGCCAAGAAATGGACTCGGGGCAGTATTTT.